This passage covers 17 T cell receptor beta chains from one sample sequenced in a study of T-cell reconstitution after alpha-beta-depleted transplantation in children. Study-wide points: Among T cells one year after transplant, newly produced cells accounted for most counts and diversity.

For these TCRs, the target antigens are not known. The TCRbeta library was prepared with unique molecular identifiers. Via MiXCR, TCRdb re-called the PCR reads, giving one row per CDR3 protein. The table records some 300,000 distinct CDR3 sequences, almost 8% of them present only once. Material: peripheral blood, obtained 360 days after TCRalphabeta/CD19-depleted stem cell transplant. Receptors originate from a female patient between 2 and 15 years old who had a stem cell transplant for Fanconi anemia, so the T cells may come from the graft donor.

This clonotype showed up many times. The V and J genes are TRBV20-1 and TRBJ2-1; 11 nucleotides line up with TRBD2. Germline CDR1 is DFQATT and CDR2 is SNEGSKA (reference sequence). The length of the CDR3 is 15 residues. Trimming took 4 bases from V and 4 from J; bases not matched to a gene: 6. The CDR3 nucleotides are TGCAGTGCTAAGGGAGGGACTAGCGGATACAATGAGCAGTTCTTC. Its translation is CSAKGGTSGYNEQFF.

This clonotype was counted a few times. The V and J genes are TRBV27 and TRBJ2-7, with 8 bases fitting TRBD1. The CDR3 consists of 15 residues. Germline V gene lookup returns CDR1 MNHEY and CDR2 SMNVEV (reference sequence). Trimming cost V 10 bases and J 3 bases; bases outside gene matches: 14. CDR3 loop: CATLPQGALFYEQYF. The CDR3 DNA reads TGTGCCACCCTTCCCCAGGGGGCCCTATTCTACGAGCAGTACTTC.

V and J are TRBV27 and TRBJ2-7, with D perhaps matching TRBD1 (5 bases). The CDR3 length is 15 residues. Trimming left V 0 bases short and J 5 bases short, with 14 bases between. Per germline, CDR1 MNHEY and CDR2 SMNVEV (reference sequence). CDR3 nucleotides: TGTGCCAGCAGTTTATCCCCCAGGGTGTATAACGAGCAGTACTTC. Protein sequence: CASSLSPRVYNEQYF.

This clonotype was counted at least ten times. For the CDR3, the DNA is TGTGCCAGCAGTCCCAGACGTCGGACAGCTACTAGACCCGGCGAGCAGTACTTC. This sequence encodes CASSPRRRTATRPGEQYF. The chain recombines TRBV28 with TRBJ2-7; perhaps TRBD1 as D (6 bases). CDR1 MDHEN and CDR2 SYDVKM come from the germline V gene. The CDR3 contains 18 residues. The V gene lost 5 bases and the J gene lost 6 bases, with 29 bases spanning the gap.

This clonotype showed up many times. The rearrangement links TRBV12-3 or TRBV12-4 to TRBJ1-2; D is perhaps TRBD1 (6 bases). Trimming cost V 6 bases and J 2 bases, with 10 bases left between them. This CDR3 spans 13 amino acids. The CDR3 nucleotides are TGTGCCAGCAGCCCGGACAGAAACTATGGCTACACCTTC. Protein sequence: CASSPDRNYGYTF.

This clonotype showed up just once. The rearrangement links TRBV12-3 or TRBV12-4 to TRBJ1-4; D gene uncertain. CDR3 size: 18 residues. The CDR3 spells CTCSFIEGSELTNEKLFF. The DNA for the CDR3 is TGTACCTGCAGTTTTATTGAGGGATCGGAGTTGACTAATGAAAAACTGTTTTTT.

The table lists this clonotype with many counts. The CDR3 sequence is CASSPGQLLYSYNEQFF. CDR3 bases: TGTGCCAGCAGCCCCGGACAGTTACTTTACTCCTACAATGAGCAGTTCTTC. The V and J genes are TRBV11-2 and TRBJ2-1; possible D gene TRBD1, 6 bases. Germline CDR1 is SGHAT and CDR2 is FQNNGV. The length of the CDR3 is 17 residues. The V and J ends lost 5 bases and 0 bases respectively, with 17 bases between them.

This clonotype has at least ten counts. This chain links TRBV6-5 with TRBJ2-1; 8 nucleotides match TRBD1. Germline CDR1 MNHEY, CDR2 SVGAGI. The J segment lost 7 bases and the V segment lost 0 bases, leaving 8 bases of the junction unmatched. The CDR3 is 16 residues long. CDR3 in DNA: TGTGCCAGCAGTTACTCTGGCAGGGGGCGGTTAAATGAGCAGTTCTTC. Residues: CASSYSGRGRLNEQFF.

This sequence joins TRBV6-1 and TRBJ1-2; D remains ambiguous. From germline, CDR1 is MNHNS and CDR2 SASEGT. The CDR3 is 13 residues long. V was trimmed by 7 bases and J by 2 bases, leaving 11 bases between them. The CDR3 DNA follows: TGTGCCAGCACCCCCGGGCCAAACTATGGCTACACCTTC. As protein: CASTPGPNYGYTF.

This clonotype appeared many times. The chain recombines TRBV12-3 or TRBV12-4 with TRBJ1-3; D possibly corresponds to TRBD1 (5 bases). CDR3 length equals 17 residues. The V end was cut by 6 bases, the J end by 2 bases, with 20 bases between. The CDR3 protein is CASSTFVGGKAGNTIYF. The CDR3, as DNA: TGTGCCAGCAGCACATTCGTGGGGGGAAAAGCTGGAAACACCATATATTTT.

This clonotype was observed many times. This chain links TRBV10-3 with TRBJ2-3, with D unclear. Germline V gene data show CDR1 as ENHRY and CDR2 as SYGVKD. The CDR3 extends over 13 amino acids. The V end was cut by 8 bases, the J end by 6 bases, with 15 bases between. In DNA, the CDR3 is TGTGCCATCGGAGACAAGGCTCGTGATACGCAGTATTTT. Its translation: CAIGDKARDTQYF.

This clonotype was found many times. The rearrangement uses TRBV6-6 and TRBJ2-1; 7 bases are a match to TRBD2. The CDR3 loop spans 12 amino acids. Germline CDR1 and CDR2: MNHNY and SVGAGI (reference sequence). V dropped 8 bases and J dropped 5; count of bases not matched to a gene: 3. CDR3 in amino acids: CASGGDHNEQFF. Here the CDR3 DNA reads TGTGCCAGCGGGGGGGACCACAATGAGCAGTTCTTC.

This clonotype was counted a few times. V usage is TRBV18 and J usage is TRBJ2-7; D tentatively reads TRBD1 or TRBD2 (5 bases each). The CDR3 is 15 residues long. CDR1 is KGHSH, CDR2 LQKENI, per germline. The V gene lost 7 bases and the J gene lost 0 bases, with 16 bases spanning the gap. The chain's CDR3 is CASFGADSGSYEQYF. CDR3 DNA: TGTGCCAGCTTCGGGGCAGACAGCGGCTCCTACGAGCAGTACTTC.

This clonotype was detected many times. The DNA of the CDR3 is TGTGCCAGCAGCGCGATGGGACAGGAGTCCAATCAGCCCCAGCATTTT. Encoded protein: CASSAMGQESNQPQHF. The genes are TRBV7-3 and TRBJ1-5; 8 nucleotides match TRBD1. Unmatched junction bases numbered 9, after V lost 5 bases and J lost 3 bases. CDR3 length: 16 residues. CDR1 and CDR2 (germline): SGHTA, FQGTGA.

A word on this clonotype: A much larger clone sits a single nucleotide away, making a read error possible. The chain joins TRBV7-9 to TRBJ2-7; D tentatively reads TRBD1 or TRBD2 (6 bases each). Germline V gene lookup returns CDR1 SEHNR and CDR2 FQNEAQ (reference sequence). The CDR3 is 14 residues long. This CDR3 is CVSSPQLGGHEQYF. The CDR3 nucleotides are TGTGTCAGCAGCCCTCAATTGGGGGGCCACGAGCAGTACTTC.

This clonotype was picked up many times. The DNA for the CDR3 is TGTGCCAGCAGTTCTCCCAGCCGGACTAACTATGGCTACACCTTC. Protein: CASSSPSRTNYGYTF. The rearrangement joins TRBV28 to TRBJ1-2; no reliable D call. V lost 4 bases and J 0 bases, leaving 12 bases between the germline ends. The CDR3 spans 15 residues. Germline V gives CDR1 MDHEN, CDR2 SYDVKM.

This clonotype was seen a handful of times. The CDR3 here is CASSRYRGLMRGEQFF. The CDR3 region has the DNA TGTGCCAGCAGCCGATACAGGGGGTTAATGAGAGGTGAGCAGTTCTTC. V usage is TRBV27 and J usage is TRBJ2-1; 8 bases fit TRBD1. Germline lookup yields CDR1 MNHEY and CDR2 SMNVEV (reference sequence). Trimming removed 6 bases from V and 9 bases from J; junction bases left unmatched: 16. The CDR3 is made up of 16 amino acids.